This is a list of T cell receptor beta chains from one sample in a study of cytomegalovirus exposure and HLA in healthy donors. Using immunoSEQ multiplex PCR, the repertoire was profiled, and TCRdb retains in-frame clones only, with some absent. This sample has around 140,000 clones, with approximately 80% found just once. Sequences were obtained from PBMCs. Receptor source: a woman aged 35 to 49 in good health and CMV-seropositive. Each CDR3 is given with its conserved first and last residue. D genes are given only for firm matches. Not all rows give a size; the values are once, few, many and, for expanded clones, a class.

v_call: TRBV2; clone_size: few; d_call: TRBD1; j_call: TRBJ1-6; cdr3_nt: TGTGCCAGCAGTGAAGCCCAGGGGGAACTTTCACCCCTCCACTTT; cdr3_aa: CASSEAQGELSPLHF
v_call: TRBV13; clone_size: NA; d_call: TRBD1; j_call: TRBJ2-6; cdr3_nt: TGTGCCAGCAGCTCCTGGACAGGGAGTACCTCTTCTGGGGCCAACGTCCTGACTTTC; cdr3_aa: CASSSWTGSTSSGANVLTF
v_call: TRBV11-3; clone_size: NA; d_call: NA; j_call: TRBJ2-1; cdr3_nt: TGTGCCAGCAGCAGGGCTGGGGCCGGGGGCAATGAGCAGTTCTTC; cdr3_aa: CASSRAGAGGNEQFF
v_call: TRBV5-1; clone_size: NA; d_call: NA; j_call: TRBJ2-7; cdr3_nt: TGCGCCAGCAGCTCGACTCGGAACGAGCAGTACTTC; cdr3_aa: CASSSTRNEQYF
v_call: TRBV7-9; clone_size: NA; d_call: TRBD1; j_call: TRBJ1-4; cdr3_nt: TGTTCCAGCAGCCCGACAGGGGTGGGTGAAAAACTGTTTTTT; cdr3_aa: CSSSPTGVGEKLFF
v_call: TRBV7-2; clone_size: NA; d_call: NA; j_call: TRBJ2-5; cdr3_nt: TGTGCCAGCAGCTTAGCACCGTGGGGGCGGGAGACCCAGTACTTC; cdr3_aa: CASSLAPWGRETQYF
v_call: TRBV9; clone_size: few; d_call: TRBD1; j_call: TRBJ2-7; cdr3_nt: TGTGCCAGCAGCTTAGGGACAGGGGGCTTCCACGAGCAGTACTTC; cdr3_aa: CASSLGTGGFHEQYF
v_call: TRBV29-1; clone_size: NA; d_call: TRBD2; j_call: TRBJ2-3; cdr3_nt: TGCAGCGTGGCCGGGACTAGCGGGAGATCCACAGATACGCAGTATTTT; cdr3_aa: CSVAGTSGRSTDTQYF
v_call: TRBV2; clone_size: NA; d_call: TRBD1; j_call: TRBJ1-6; cdr3_nt: TGTGCCAGCACGCTGACTGGACAGGGTCATTCACCCCTCCACTTT; cdr3_aa: CASTLTGQGHSPLHF
v_call: TRBV7-8; clone_size: NA; d_call: TRBD1; j_call: TRBJ1-1; cdr3_nt: TGTGCCAGCAGCTTAGCGGACAGGGACACTGAAGCTTTCTTT; cdr3_aa: CASSLADRDTEAFF
v_call: TRBV11-2; clone_size: NA; d_call: NA; j_call: TRBJ2-3; cdr3_nt: TGTGCCAGCAGCCCCACAGGGCCAGATACGCAGTATTTT; cdr3_aa: CASSPTGPDTQYF
v_call: TRBV4-1; clone_size: NA; d_call: TRBD2; j_call: TRBJ2-1; cdr3_nt: TGCGCCAGCAGCCATCTAATAGCGGGAGCGGGGGGGGGTGAGCAGTTCTTC; cdr3_aa: CASSHLIAGAGGGEQFF
v_call: TRBV27; clone_size: NA; d_call: NA; j_call: TRBJ2-7; cdr3_nt: TGTGCCAGCAGTTCGGCAGGGCGTACCTACGAGCAGTACTTC; cdr3_aa: CASSSAGRTYEQYF
v_call: TRBV5-1; clone_size: NA; d_call: NA; j_call: TRBJ2-2; cdr3_nt: TGCGCCAGCAGCGTCATTTTCGGGGTGGCCGGGGAGCTGTTTTTT; cdr3_aa: CASSVIFGVAGELFF
v_call: TRBV5-4; clone_size: few; d_call: NA; j_call: TRBJ2-1; cdr3_nt: TGTGCCAGCAGCCAAGGCGCGGGTCCGGGCGGTGAGCAGTTCTTC; cdr3_aa: CASSQGAGPGGEQFF
v_call: TRBV2; clone_size: NA; d_call: NA; j_call: TRBJ2-3; cdr3_nt: TGTGCCAGCAGTGAGAGGTTGCCCCCATCAGATACGCAGTATTTT; cdr3_aa: CASSERLPPSDTQYF
v_call: TRBV27; clone_size: NA; d_call: NA; j_call: TRBJ2-4; cdr3_nt: TGTGCCAGCAGTTTTACACGGGAGAGGAACATTCAGTACTTC; cdr3_aa: CASSFTRERNIQYF
v_call: TRBV6-1; clone_size: NA; d_call: NA; j_call: TRBJ1-2; cdr3_nt: TGTGCCAGCAACGGCGGGCAGAGAGGGTACACCTTC; cdr3_aa: CASNGGQRGYTF
v_call: TRBV13; clone_size: NA; d_call: TRBD2; j_call: TRBJ2-7; cdr3_nt: TGTGCCAGCAGCTTACTGATTTGGGGGACTAGCGGCAGGAATAGAGATTACGAGCAGTACTTC; cdr3_aa: CASSLLIWGTSGRNRDYEQYF
v_call: TRBV27; clone_size: NA; d_call: NA; j_call: TRBJ2-6; cdr3_nt: TGTGCCAGCAGAGGTGTGGCAGGGGTACCCTCTGGGGCCAACGTCCTGACTTTC; cdr3_aa: CASRGVAGVPSGANVLTF
v_call: TRBV10-2; clone_size: NA; d_call: TRBD2; j_call: TRBJ2-5; cdr3_nt: TGCGCCAGCAGTGGCCCTAGCGGGAGAGGGGAGACCCAGTACTTC; cdr3_aa: CASSGPSGRGETQYF
v_call: TRBV27; clone_size: NA; d_call: NA; j_call: TRBJ2-7; cdr3_nt: TGTGCCAGCAGTTCGAAGGGCCGGGGATCCTACGAGCAGTACTTC; cdr3_aa: CASSSKGRGSYEQYF
v_call: TRBV29-1; clone_size: NA; d_call: NA; j_call: TRBJ1-2; cdr3_nt: TGCAGCGTTGAAGAAATCGCCGGGTCATCAAATGGCTACACCTTC; cdr3_aa: CSVEEIAGSSNGYTF